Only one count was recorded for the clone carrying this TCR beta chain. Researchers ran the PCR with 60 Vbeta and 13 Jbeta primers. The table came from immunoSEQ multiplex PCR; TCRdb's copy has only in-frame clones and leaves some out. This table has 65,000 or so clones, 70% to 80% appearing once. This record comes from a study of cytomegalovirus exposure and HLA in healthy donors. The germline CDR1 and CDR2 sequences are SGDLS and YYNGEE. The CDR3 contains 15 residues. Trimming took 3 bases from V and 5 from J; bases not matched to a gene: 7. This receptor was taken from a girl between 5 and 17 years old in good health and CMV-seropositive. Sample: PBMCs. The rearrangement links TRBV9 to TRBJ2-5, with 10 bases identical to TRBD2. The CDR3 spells CASSDLAGVRETQYF. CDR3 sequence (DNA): TGTGCCAGCAGCGACCTAGCGGGAGTAAGGGAGACCCAGTACTTC.